One and the same sample provided the 26 T cell receptor beta chains below, sequenced in a study of blood T cell repertoires in COVID-19 (dated by TCRdb to about 2020). Library preparation employed the immunoSEQ multiplex PCR assay. TCRdb obtained this table from immuneACCESS and retained in-frame rearrangements with V and J assigned. These tables miss some clones; where compared with another copy, unresolved V genes account for less than half of the shortfall, and the remainder is unexplained. The sample data list around 100,000 clones, and around 88% of these were observed just once. Of the sample, less than 2% is held by the ten largest clones. The source material was peripheral blood. The receptors were gathered from a man at least 80 years old with acute or convalescent COVID-19.

V gene TRBV6-5 combines with J gene TRBJ2-7; 9 bases fit TRBD1. The V segment lost 6 bases and the J segment 6 bases; nucleotides outside the gene matches: 9. The length of the CDR3 is 14 residues. The germline V gene has CDR1 MNHEY and CDR2 SVGAGI. As DNA, the CDR3 is TGTGCCAGCAGGCACACGGGACAGGGAAGCGAGCAGTACTTC. Translating it yields CASRHTGQGSEQYF.

The J gene is TRBJ2-7, the V gene TRBV29-1; 7 nucleotides align to TRBD1. This CDR3 has 13 residues. V shed 7 bases, J shed 6 bases, and the junction held 12 bases outside the gene matches. Germline V gene data show CDR1 as SQVTM and CDR2 as ANQGSEA. As DNA, the CDR3 is TGCAGCGCTGGTCAGACAGGGACCATCGAGCAGTACTTC. It encodes CSAGQTGTIEQYF.

This chain uses TRBV11-2 with TRBJ2-2; D call uncertain. Germline loops: CDR1 SGHAT, CDR2 FQNNGV. V shed 5 bases and J shed 3 bases, with 10 bases lying between them. The CDR3 sequence is 14 residues long. The CDR3 sequence: CASSEPMHTGELFF. The CDR3 DNA reads TGTGCCAGCAGCGAGCCGATGCACACCGGGGAGCTGTTTTTT.

The chain is built from TRBV24-1 and TRBJ2-2; 11 bases are a match to TRBD2. Germline lookup yields CDR1 KGHDR and CDR2 SFDVKD. This CDR3 spans 16 amino acids. The J segment lost 5 bases and the V segment lost 4 bases, leaving 5 bases of the junction unmatched. CDR3 DNA: TGTGCCACCAGTGACCCCGGACTAGCGGGTACCGGGGAGCTGTTTTTT. Translating it yields CATSDPGLAGTGELFF.

This rearrangement joins TRBV3-1 (or the pseudogene TRBV3-2) to TRBJ2-2; weak D call: TRBD1 (5 bases). The length of the CDR3 is 16 residues. V gave up 2 bases and J gave up 0 bases, with 10 bases separating them. Germline V lookup: CDR1 LGHDT, CDR2 YNNKEL (reference sequence). The CDR3 sequence: CASSQRRASNTGELFF. CDR3 nucleotides: TGTGCCAGCAGCCAACGCAGGGCGTCGAACACCGGGGAGCTGTTTTTT.

The J gene is TRBJ1-1, the V gene TRBV28; D unclear. Trimming stripped 6 bases from V and 3 bases from J, with 20 bases between. The CDR3 sequence is 16 residues long. Germline CDR1 reads MDHEN; CDR2 reads SYDVKM. The CDR3: CASSPLGRPGDTEAFF. The CDR3 DNA reads as TGTGCCAGCAGCCCCCTAGGGCGCCCCGGGGACACTGAAGCTTTCTTT.

The chain recombines TRBV29-1 with TRBJ2-1, with a weak D call TRBD2 (7 bases). Germline-derived CDR1 and CDR2 are SQVTM and ANQGSEA. The CDR3 covers 13 residues. V lost 5 bases and J 9 bases, leaving 17 bases between the germline ends. The CDR3 loop reads CSVLRGGSGEQFF. CDR3 sequence (DNA): TGCAGCGTTTTAAGGGGGGGATCAGGTGAGCAGTTCTTC.

V usage is TRBV5-1 and J usage is TRBJ2-3, with D unclear. CDR1 and CDR2 from the germline V gene are SGHRS and YFSETQ. There are 15 residues in the CDR3. V was cut by 0 bases and J by 0 bases, with 8 bases left in between. This CDR3 reads CASSLGLTSTDTQYF. The CDR3 bases are TGCGCCAGCAGCTTGGGACTCACTAGCACAGATACGCAGTATTTT. Full variable domain (outside the CDR3, taken from reference TRBV5-1 and TRBJ2-3): KAGVTQTPRYLIKTRGQQVTLSCSPISGHRSVSWYQQTPGQGLQFLFEYFSETQRNKGNFPGRFSGRQFSNSRSEMNVSTLELGDSALYLCASSLGLTSTDTQYFGPGTRLTVL.

This rearrangement joins TRBV29-1 to TRBJ1-5, with D possibly TRBD1 on 6 matching bases. This CDR3 has 13 residues. Germline CDR1 and CDR2: SQVTM and ANQGSEA. V gave up 3 bases and J gave up 10 bases, with 16 bases separating them. This chain's CDR3 is CSVEVQGGSPQHF. CDR3 in DNA: TGCAGCGTTGAGGTACAGGGTGGTTCACCCCAGCATTTT. Together with reference TRBV29-1 and TRBJ1-5, the CDR3 gives the full variable domain: SAVISQKPSRDICQRGTSLTIQCQVDSQVTMMFWYRQQPGQSLTLIATANQGSEATYESGFVIDKFPISRPNLTFSTLTVSNMSPEDSSIYLCSVEVQGGSPQHFGDGTRLSIL.

The chain employs TRBV19 and TRBJ2-7; D may be TRBD2 (5 bases). The CDR3 consists of 15 residues. Germline lookup yields CDR1 LNHDA and CDR2 SQIVND (reference sequence). Deletions cut 5 bases from V and 3 bases from J, with 17 bases between. CDR3 sequence (DNA): TGTGCCAGTAGTCTCAGACGGGGTGAGGGCTACGAGCAGTACTTC. Translating it yields CASSLRRGEGYEQYF.

This clone appeared a single time. The chain combines TRBV5-4 with TRBJ2-5; possibly TRBD2 for D (6 bases). The V gene's germline CDR1 is SGHNT and CDR2 YYREEE (reference sequence). The CDR3 totals 14 residues. Trimming stripped 2 bases from V and 2 bases from J, with 10 bases between. CDR3 DNA: TGTGCCAGCAGCTTCTCGGGGGTTCAAGAGACCCAGTACTTC. This encodes CASSFSGVQETQYF.

This sequence joins TRBV20-1 and TRBJ2-7; perhaps TRBD1 as D (5 bases). The CDR3 loop spans 11 amino acids. Germline V gives CDR1 DFQATT, CDR2 SNEGSKA (reference sequence). The V end was cut by 3 bases, the J end by 6 bases, with 9 bases between. CDR3 residues: CSARGPGEQYF. Written as DNA, the CDR3 is TGCAGTGCTAGGGGGCCCGGCGAGCAGTACTTC.

The CDR3 region has the DNA TGTGCCAGCAGTGAACCGACAGGGAGGAGACAAGAGACCCAGTACTTC. Translating gives CASSEPTGRRQETQYF. The genes are TRBV6-1 and TRBJ2-5, with D possibly matching TRBD1 (7 bases). Between the trimmed V and J ends, which lost 2 bases and 2 bases, there was a span of 15 bases. Germline V CDR1 and CDR2: MNHNS, SASEGT. The length of the CDR3 is 16 residues.

The CDR3 region has the DNA TGTGCCAGTAGTATAGGGGGGCACGGCAATCAGCCCCAGCATTTT. Translating it yields CASSIGGHGNQPQHF. The V and J genes are TRBV19 and TRBJ1-5, with D perhaps matching TRBD1 (6 bases). Trimming cost V 1 base and J 2 bases, with 9 bases left between them. CDR3 length: 15 residues. Germline loops: CDR1 LNHDA, CDR2 SQIVND (reference sequence).

CDR3 nucleotides: TGCGCCAGCAGCTCCGCAGGGGCTAATTCACCCCTCCACTTT. Its protein product is CASSSAGANSPLHF. This chain connects TRBV5-1 to TRBJ1-6; tentatively, D is TRBD1 (6 bases). The CDR3 is 14 amino acids. Between the trimmed V and J ends, which lost 3 bases and 6 bases, there was a span of 10 bases. Germline CDR1 reads SGHRS; CDR2 reads YFSETQ.

The genes are TRBV18 and TRBJ1-2, with 9 bases identical to TRBD1. The CDR3 runs to 15 residues. The junction had 9 bases not matched to a gene; V was cut back by 6 bases and J by 4 bases. In germline, CDR1 is KGHSH, CDR2 LQKENI. This CDR3 reads CASSYGQGPGYGYTF. The CDR3 DNA sequence: TGTGCCAGCTCGTACGGACAGGGGCCCGGCTATGGCTACACCTTC.

The chain has TRBV19 and TRBJ1-5, with 7 bases fitting TRBD1. Germline assignment: CDR1 LNHDA and CDR2 SQIVND (reference sequence). The V gene end was trimmed by 5 bases and the J gene end by 4 bases; junction bases not matched to a gene: 11. The CDR3 has 16 residues. CDR3 region: CASSSLSRGTNQPQHF. The CDR3 DNA follows: TGTGCCAGTAGTTCTTTGAGCAGGGGGACGAATCAGCCCCAGCATTTT.

This clone was counted only a few times. V usage is TRBV28 and J usage is TRBJ1-1, with TRBD1 matching 8 bases. There are 14 residues in the CDR3. After removal of 5 bases from V and 6 bases from J, the junction contained 8 bases not matched to a gene. Germline CDR1 and CDR2: MDHEN and SYDVKM. The CDR3 nucleotides are TGTGCCAGCAGTCTGAGGACAGGGACATCTGAAGCTTTCTTT. Protein product: CASSLRTGTSEAFF.

The rearrangement joins TRBV18 to TRBJ2-7; no clear D. This CDR3 contains 14 residues. Per germline, CDR1 KGHSH and CDR2 LQKENI. Between the trimmed V and J ends, which lost 2 bases and 6 bases, there was a span of 14 bases. CDR3 sequence: CASSPTPTGGEQYF. CDR3 sequence (DNA): TGTGCCAGCTCACCAACTCCCACCGGCGGCGAGCAGTACTTC.

This clone was seen once. The V and J genes are TRBV4-3 and TRBJ2-1; 10 bases are shared with TRBD2. Germline CDR1 LGHNA, CDR2 YSLEER. V gave up 0 bases and J gave up 10 bases; unmatched junction bases: 12. This CDR3 comprises 17 residues. The CDR3 here is CASSQDRTSGPFEEQFF. The CDR3 nucleotides are TGCGCCAGCAGCCAAGACAGGACTAGCGGCCCCTTCGAAGAGCAGTTCTTC.

CDR3 bases: TGCAGCGGCTGTGGGACAGGTCGGCGGCCCCAGCATTTT. It translates to CSGCGTGRRPQHF. The chain is built from TRBV29-1 and TRBJ1-5; 8 bases are a match to TRBD1. Germline assignment: CDR1 SQVTM and CDR2 ANQGSEA. The CDR3 spans 13 residues. V dropped 7 bases and J dropped 9; count of bases not matched to a gene: 11.

The CDR3 sequence: CASSGEHSYEQYF. The CDR3 nucleotides read TGTGCCAGCAGCGGGGAGCACTCCTACGAGCAGTACTTC. The chain joins TRBV9 to TRBJ2-7; maybe TRBD2 (5 bases). Trimming took off 3 bases at V and 0 bases at J, with 7 bases between the two ends. CDR3 length equals 13 residues. CDR1 and CDR2 (germline): SGDLS, YYNGEE.

This clone appeared a few times. The V gene is TRBV19, the J gene TRBJ2-2; the match to TRBD2 covers 14 bases. CDR3 size: 18 residues. Germline lookup yields CDR1 LNHDA and CDR2 SQIVND (reference sequence). The J segment lost 6 bases and the V segment lost 1 base, leaving 7 bases of the junction unmatched. The CDR3 loop is CASSIGQMTSGRAGELFF. CDR3 bases: TGTGCCAGTAGTATAGGACAGATGACTAGCGGGAGGGCCGGGGAGCTGTTTTTT. Drawing the rest from reference TRBV19 and TRBJ2-2, the complete variable domain is DGGITQSPKYLFRKEGQNVTLSCEQNLNHDAMYWYRQDPGQGLRLIYYSQIVNDFQKGDIAEGYSVSREKKESFPLTVTSAQKNPTAFYLCASSIGQMTSGRAGELFFGEGSRLTVL.

The chain couples TRBV5-1 to TRBJ2-2, with D possibly matching TRBD2 (5 bases). Between the trimmed V and J ends, which lost 1 base and 6 bases, there was a span of 16 bases. Germline V gene lookup returns CDR1 SGHRS and CDR2 YFSETQ. The CDR3 runs 16 residues. CDR3 sequence reads: CASSLQPDGIAGELFF. DNA for the CDR3: TGCGCCAGCAGCTTGCAGCCAGACGGGATTGCCGGGGAGCTGTTTTTT.

The rearrangement joins TRBV7-3 to TRBJ2-1; TRBD2 agrees at 8 bases. The CDR3 is made up of 16 amino acids. The germline gives CDR1 SGHTA, CDR2 FQGTGA. V dropped 4 bases and J dropped 3; count of bases not matched to a gene: 8. The CDR3 coding sequence is TGTGCCAGCAGCTCCCGAAGCGGGAGCGGCTACAATGAGCAGTTCTTC. This translates into CASSSRSGSGYNEQFF.

CDR3 DNA sequence: TGTGCCAGTCAGGGGTTGGCCGGGGAGCTGTTTTTT. As protein: CASQGLAGELFF. V gene TRBV25-1 combines with J gene TRBJ2-2; perhaps TRBD1 as D (6 bases). The CDR3 totals 12 residues. Germline V gene sequence: CDR1 MGHDK, CDR2 SYGVNS. V lost 9 bases and J lost 6, with 11 bases in between.